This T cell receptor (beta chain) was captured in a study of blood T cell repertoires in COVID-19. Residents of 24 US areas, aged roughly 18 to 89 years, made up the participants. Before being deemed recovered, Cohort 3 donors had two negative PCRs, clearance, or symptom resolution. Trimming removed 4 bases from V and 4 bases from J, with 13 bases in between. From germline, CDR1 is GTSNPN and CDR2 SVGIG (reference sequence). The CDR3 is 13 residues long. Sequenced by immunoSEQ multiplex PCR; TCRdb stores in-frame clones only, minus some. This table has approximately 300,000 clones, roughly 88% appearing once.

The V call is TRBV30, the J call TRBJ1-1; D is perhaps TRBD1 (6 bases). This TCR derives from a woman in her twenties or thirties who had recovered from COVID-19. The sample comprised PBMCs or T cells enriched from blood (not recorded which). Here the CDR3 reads CAWITRGGTEAFF. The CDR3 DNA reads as TGTGCCTGGATTACCAGGGGCGGCACTGAAGCTTTCTTT.